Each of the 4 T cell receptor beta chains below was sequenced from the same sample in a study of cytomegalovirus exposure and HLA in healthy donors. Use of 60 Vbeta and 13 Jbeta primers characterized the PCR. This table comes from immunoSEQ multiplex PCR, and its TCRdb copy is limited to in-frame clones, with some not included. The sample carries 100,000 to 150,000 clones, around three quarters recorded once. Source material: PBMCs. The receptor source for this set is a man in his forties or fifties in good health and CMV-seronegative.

CDR3 protein: CATSRAPGPKAFF. CDR3 sequence (DNA): TGTGCCACCAGCAGAGCCCCAGGGCCAAAAGCTTTCTTT. The V call is TRBV15, the J call TRBJ1-1, with a tentative D call TRBD1 (5 bases). Trimming stripped 1 base from V and 9 bases from J, with 12 bases between. The CDR3 spans 13 residues. Germline-derived CDR1 and CDR2 are LNHNV and YYDKDF (reference sequence).

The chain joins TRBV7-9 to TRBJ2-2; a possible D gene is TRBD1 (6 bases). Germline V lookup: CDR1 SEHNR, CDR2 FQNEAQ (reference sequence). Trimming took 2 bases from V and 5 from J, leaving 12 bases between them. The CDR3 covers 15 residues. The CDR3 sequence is CASSLNRALTGELFF. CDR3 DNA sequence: TGTGCCAGCAGCTTAAACAGGGCGTTGACCGGGGAGCTGTTTTTT. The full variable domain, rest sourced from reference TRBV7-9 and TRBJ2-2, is DTGVSQNPRHKITKRGQNVTFRCDPISEHNRLYWYRQTLGQGPEFLTYFQNEAQLEKSRLLSDRFSAERPKGSFSTLEIQRTEQGDSAMYLCASSLNRALTGELFFGEGSRLTVL.

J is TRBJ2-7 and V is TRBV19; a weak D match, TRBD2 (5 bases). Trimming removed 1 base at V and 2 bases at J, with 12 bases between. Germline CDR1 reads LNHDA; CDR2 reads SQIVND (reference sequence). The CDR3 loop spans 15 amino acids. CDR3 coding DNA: TGTGCCAGTAGTATAGGGTTCAGCGGCACCTACGAGCAGTACTTC. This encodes CASSIGFSGTYEQYF.

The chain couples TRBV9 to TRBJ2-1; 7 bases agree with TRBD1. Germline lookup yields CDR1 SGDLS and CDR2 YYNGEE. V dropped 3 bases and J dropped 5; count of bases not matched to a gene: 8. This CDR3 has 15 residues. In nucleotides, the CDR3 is TGTGCCAGCAGCGAAGGACCGACAGGGAACAATGAGCAGTTCTTC. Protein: CASSEGPTGNNEQFF. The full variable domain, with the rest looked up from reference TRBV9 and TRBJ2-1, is DSGVTQTPKHLITATGQRVTLRCSPRSGDLSVYWYQQSLDQGLQFLIQYYNGEERAKGNILERFSAQQFPDLHSELNLSSLELGDSALYFCASSEGPTGNNEQFFGPGTRLTVL.